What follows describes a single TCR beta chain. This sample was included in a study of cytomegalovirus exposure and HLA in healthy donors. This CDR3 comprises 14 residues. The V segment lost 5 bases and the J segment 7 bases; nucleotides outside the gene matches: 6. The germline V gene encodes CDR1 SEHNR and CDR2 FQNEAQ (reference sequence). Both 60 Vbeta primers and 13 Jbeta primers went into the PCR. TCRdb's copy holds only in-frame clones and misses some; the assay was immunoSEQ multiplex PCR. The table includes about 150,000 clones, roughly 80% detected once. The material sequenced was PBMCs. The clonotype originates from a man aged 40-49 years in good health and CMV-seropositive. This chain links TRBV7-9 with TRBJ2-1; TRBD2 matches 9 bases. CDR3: CASSGSGRTNEQFF. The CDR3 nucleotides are TGTGCCAGCAGCGGTAGCGGGAGAACGAATGAGCAGTTCTTC. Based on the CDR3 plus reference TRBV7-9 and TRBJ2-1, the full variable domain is DTGVSQNPRHKITKRGQNVTFRCDPISEHNRLYWYRQTLGQGPEFLTYFQNEAQLEKSRLLSDRFSAERPKGSFSTLEIQRTEQGDSAMYLCASSGSGRTNEQFFGPGTRLTVL.